These T cell receptor beta chains were read from a single sample in a study of OX40 agonist ivuxolimab in advanced cancers. Clones were read by immunoSEQ multiplex PCR, and TCRdb kept only the in-frame ones, dropping some. The table records some 15,000 clones, approximately 86% of them present only once. Material: CD4+ or CD8+ T cells sorted from blood, obtained in a trial of the OX40 agonist ivuxolimab. Source of these receptors: an adult with an advanced solid tumor such as melanoma, head and neck, liver or kidney cancer. Each CDR3 is given with its conserved first and last residue. The order of the fields is J gene, V gene, clone size, D gene, CDR3 DNA, CDR3 protein. A D gene is named only where the DNA matches it firmly. Clone sizes are given selectively: once, few, many, or a class where the clone is expanded.

J: TRBJ2-3; V: TRBV5-1; size: -; D: -; DNA: TGCGCCAGTACCAGGGGGGAGGCGACAGATACGCAGTATTTT; CDR3: CASTRGEATDTQYF
J: TRBJ1-6; V: TRBV7-9; size: -; D: -; DNA: TGTGCCAGCAGCTCCACAGGGTCTTCACCCCTCCACTTT; CDR3: CASSSTGSSPLHF
J: TRBJ1-2; V: TRBV6-5; size: -; D: TRBD1; DNA: TGTGCCAGCAGCGGGACAGGGGACTATGGCTACACCTTC; CDR3: CASSGTGDYGYTF
J: TRBJ2-2; V: TRBV14; size: -; D: -; DNA: TGTGCCAGCAGCCAAGTTGAGGGCTTCTACACCGGGGAGCTGTTTTTT; CDR3: CASSQVEGFYTGELFF
J: TRBJ2-5; V: TRBV11-1; size: -; D: -; DNA: TGTGCCAGCAGCTTAGGAGTACAGGCCTCAGAGACCCAGTACTTC; CDR3: CASSLGVQASETQYF
J: TRBJ2-1; V: TRBV7-2; size: -; D: -; DNA: TGTGCCAGCAGGGAAATGTCGGGTTCCTACAATGAGCAGTTCTTC; CDR3: CASREMSGSYNEQFF
J: TRBJ2-3; V: TRBV6-5; size: -; D: TRBD2; DNA: TGTGCCAGCAGTTCCGGGCTAGCGGGCACAGATACGCAGTATTTT; CDR3: CASSSGLAGTDTQYF
J: TRBJ2-2; V: TRBV7-3; size: -; D: -; DNA: TGTGCCAGCAGCTTAAGCTGGAACACCGGGGAGCTGTTTTTT; CDR3: CASSLSWNTGELFF
J: TRBJ1-1; V: TRBV2; size: few; D: -; DNA: TGTGCCAGCAGTGAACTCACTGAAGCTTTCTTT; CDR3: CASSELTEAFF
J: TRBJ1-1; V: TRBV5-1; size: -; D: TRBD1; DNA: TGCGCCAGCAGCTCGGGGACAGGGACTATGAACACTGAAGCTTTCTTT; CDR3: CASSSGTGTMNTEAFF
J: TRBJ2-7; V: TRBV7-2; size: -; D: -; DNA: TGTGCCAGCAGCCCCCAGGGGCGTGAGCAGTACTTC; CDR3: CASSPQGREQYF
J: TRBJ2-3; V: TRBV29-1; size: -; D: TRBD2; DNA: TGCAGCGCGGGACTAGCGGGAGTTACAGATACGCAGTATTTT; CDR3: CSAGLAGVTDTQYF
J: TRBJ2-7; V: TRBV11-2; size: few; D: -; DNA: TGTGCCAGCAGCTTAGATCGACCAGGGTTGGGCAACGAGCAGTACTTC; CDR3: CASSLDRPGLGNEQYF
J: TRBJ1-1; V: TRBV11-3; size: -; D: -; DNA: TGTGCCAGCAGCCCTACCCGGGGGGGCGAAGCTTTCTTT; CDR3: CASSPTRGGEAFF
J: TRBJ2-3; V: TRBV27; size: -; D: -; DNA: TGTGCCAGCAGTGGGGGTCTTCCAGATACGCAGTATTTT; CDR3: CASSGGLPDTQYF
J: TRBJ2-2; V: TRBV28; size: -; D: -; DNA: TGTGCCAGCGTCCGGGGTACCGGGGAGCTGTTTTTT; CDR3: CASVRGTGELFF
J: TRBJ2-3; V: TRBV7-2; size: -; D: TRBD2; DNA: TGTGCCAGCAGCGCCTTTGGACTAGACCTCACAGATACGCAGTATTTT; CDR3: CASSAFGLDLTDTQYF
J: TRBJ2-7; V: TRBV5-1; size: -; D: TRBD1; DNA: TGCGCCAGCAGCATTTCGGACAGGGCCGAGGTATCTTTC; CDR3: CASSISDRAEVSF
J: TRBJ1-1; V: TRBV30; size: few; D: -; DNA: TGTGCCTGGAGGGGGTGGGCCCACACTGAAGCTTTCTTT; CDR3: CAWRGWAHTEAFF
J: TRBJ2-5; V: TRBV6-5; size: -; D: -; DNA: TGTGCCAGCAGTCACGGAGGTAGAGAGACCCAGTACTTC; CDR3: CASSHGGRETQYF
J: TRBJ2-3; V: TRBV7-9; size: -; D: -; DNA: TGTGCCAGCGGGCGCTCGAAGAACACAGATACGCAGTATTTT; CDR3: CASGRSKNTDTQYF
J: TRBJ1-1; V: TRBV19; size: -; D: -; DNA: TGTGCCAGTAGTACGGGGGGCCCGAACACTGAAGCTTTCTTT; CDR3: CASSTGGPNTEAFF
J: TRBJ1-4; V: TRBV28; size: -; D: TRBD1; DNA: TGTGCCAGCAGTTTGACCAGGGGAGCGAGGGGGCATGAAAAACTGTTTTTT; CDR3: CASSLTRGARGHEKLFF
J: TRBJ2-7; V: TRBV19; size: -; D: TRBD1; DNA: TGTGCCAGTAGTAGATTATCCGGGACAGGGGCCTCCTACGAGCAGTACTTC; CDR3: CASSRLSGTGASYEQYF
J: TRBJ1-1; V: TRBV4-2; size: -; D: -; DNA: TGTGCCAGCAGCCAGGCCTTCGGGGGGAGGGATGAAGCTTTCTTT; CDR3: CASSQAFGGRDEAFF
J: TRBJ2-5; V: TRBV10-3; size: -; D: -; DNA: TGTGCCATCAGTACCCCGGAAAGAGCCCGAGAGACCCAGTACTTC; CDR3: CAISTPERARETQYF
J: TRBJ1-3; V: TRBV9; size: -; D: -; DNA: TGTGCCAGCAGCGTAGGAGCCGATCCCCTCTCTGGAAACACCATATATTTT; CDR3: CASSVGADPLSGNTIYF
J: TRBJ2-2; V: TRBV18; size: -; D: TRBD1; DNA: TGTGCCAGCCGGACAGGGAACACCGGGGAGCTGTTTTTT; CDR3: CASRTGNTGELFF
J: TRBJ2-2; V: TRBV10-3; size: -; D: TRBD2; DNA: TGTGCCATCAGTGAGCGAGCGGGACCGAACACCGGGGAGCTGTTTTTT; CDR3: CAISERAGPNTGELFF
J: TRBJ2-1; V: TRBV6-5; size: -; D: -; DNA: TGTGCCAGCGGGTCTGCGGGACTTGAGCAGTTCTTC; CDR3: CASGSAGLEQFF
J: TRBJ2-1; V: TRBV27; size: -; D: TRBD2; DNA: TGTGCCAGCAGTTTATCGATGGGACTAGCGGCTTACAATGAGCAGTTCTTC; CDR3: CASSLSMGLAAYNEQFF
J: TRBJ2-1; V: TRBV10-2; size: few; D: TRBD2; DNA: TGCGCCAGCAGTGAGGGGACTAGGACGACGGATGAGCAGTTCTTC; CDR3: CASSEGTRTTDEQFF
J: TRBJ1-5; V: TRBV7-9; size: -; D: -; DNA: TGTGCCAGCAGCTTAGCAGCGGGAGTGGTTGATACGCAGCATTTT; CDR3: CASSLAAGVVDTQHF
J: TRBJ2-1; V: TRBV7-9; size: few; D: TRBD2; DNA: TGTGCCAGCAGCTTAAGACTAGCGGAGAATGAGCAGTTCTTC; CDR3: CASSLRLAENEQFF
J: TRBJ1-2; V: TRBV20-1; size: few; D: -; DNA: TGCATAACCGGGACGCCCATAGGCTACACCTTC; CDR3: CITGTPIGYTF
J: TRBJ2-7; V: TRBV28; size: -; D: TRBD1; DNA: TGTGCCAGCAGTAGCCGGACAGGGCGAATCTCCTACGAGCAGTACTTC; CDR3: CASSSRTGRISYEQYF
J: TRBJ2-7; V: TRBV4-2; size: -; D: -; DNA: TGTGCCAGCAGCCATGGAGGCGGGGAGCTCTACGAGCAGTACTTC; CDR3: CASSHGGGELYEQYF
J: TRBJ2-1; V: TRBV7-8; size: -; D: -; DNA: TGTGCCAGCAGGAACCTATGGCAGCCTAATGAGCAGTTCTTC; CDR3: CASRNLWQPNEQFF
J: TRBJ2-3; V: TRBV19; size: -; D: -; DNA: TGTGCCAGTAGTATAGGTGCAGCTAGCACAGATACGCAGTATTTT; CDR3: CASSIGAASTDTQYF
J: TRBJ2-2; V: TRBV7-2; size: -; D: -; DNA: TGTGCCAGCAGCTTTGGGCAGAGCACCGGGGAGCTGTTTTTT; CDR3: CASSFGQSTGELFF
J: TRBJ1-1; V: TRBV28; size: -; D: TRBD1; DNA: TGTGCCAGCAGTAAACCGGGACAGGGCAAAGCTTTCTTT; CDR3: CASSKPGQGKAFF
J: TRBJ1-1; V: TRBV18; size: few; D: -; DNA: TGTGCCAGCTCCCAGGACATGGGGAACACTGAAGCTTTCTTT; CDR3: CASSQDMGNTEAFF
J: TRBJ1-3; V: TRBV9; size: -; D: -; DNA: TGTGCCAGCAGCGGGGGGACGGTCCGCGGAAACACCATATATTTT; CDR3: CASSGGTVRGNTIYF
J: TRBJ2-1; V: TRBV9; size: -; D: -; DNA: TGTGCCAGCGACCAGGGGGGGGGAACCTACAATGAGCAGTTCTTC; CDR3: CASDQGGGTYNEQFF
J: TRBJ1-4; V: TRBV30; size: -; D: TRBD1; DNA: TGTGCCTGGAGTGTACTTAGGTTGACAGGGGTCGGGAAACTGTTTTTT; CDR3: CAWSVLRLTGVGKLFF
J: TRBJ1-1; V: TRBV18; size: -; D: -; DNA: TGTGCCAGCTCATCCGGACGGAACACTGAAGCTTTCTTT; CDR3: CASSSGRNTEAFF
J: TRBJ1-2; V: TRBV5-6; size: -; D: TRBD1; DNA: TGTGCCAGCAGCTCCAGGACAGGGGTACGGGGCTACACCTTC; CDR3: CASSSRTGVRGYTF
J: TRBJ2-1; V: TRBV10-1; size: -; D: TRBD2; DNA: TGCGCCAGCAGCGAGACTAGCGGGAGGAGGAATGAGCAGTTCTTC; CDR3: CASSETSGRRNEQFF
J: TRBJ2-7; V: TRBV11-2; size: -; D: -; DNA: TGTGCCAGCAGCTTAGCGTCAGCCTACGAGCAGTACTTC; CDR3: CASSLASAYEQYF
J: TRBJ2-1; V: TRBV5-1; size: -; D: -; DNA: TGCGCCAGCAGCCGGACAAGCCAGGGGAATGAGCAGTTCTTC; CDR3: CASSRTSQGNEQFF